This T cell receptor (beta chain) is drawn from a study of shared clonotypes between healthy human individuals. Regarding the study as a whole: Investigators expected sequencing depth to affect clonotype sharing among donors.

Data came from immunoSEQ multiplex PCR; TCRdb stores just in-frame clones and leaves some out. The table records around 1,900,000 clones, 85% to 95% of them present only once. The CDR3 sequence is 17 residues long. CDR1 MNHEY and CDR2 SMNVEV come from the germline V gene (reference sequence). The trim removed 5 bases at V and 0 bases at J, leaving 9 bases unmatched. In the case of this clone: Its specificity is not known.

Positively selected for CCR7, the CD45RO-negative cells used as naive CD8 cells excluded terminally differentiated effector memory CD45RA+ cells. The sequenced sample consisted of naive CD8+ T cells from PBMCs. The TCR sequence derives from a man aged 18 to 29 in good health. Some clones in this sample may be carry-over from other donors' samples. This sequence joins TRBV27 and TRBJ2-3, with TRBD1 identical over 9 bases. CDR3 in amino acids: CASSNRDRDSSTDTQYF. In DNA form, the CDR3 reads TGTGCCAGCAGTAACCGGGACAGGGACTCTAGCACAGATACGCAGTATTTT.